This entry is about one T cell receptor beta chain. Its antigen remains unidentified. Per-nucleotide qualities are absent, and no much larger clonotype sits a single base away. TCRbeta CDR3 regions were amplified from genomic DNA by means of the immunoSEQ Assay, a bias-controlled multiplex PCR. The published analysis was carried out like this. Nucleated cell counts per sample were estimated from amplification of reference gene primers within the assay. Sequence reads were collapsed and filtered to measure the absolute abundance of every unique TCRbeta CDR3 rearrangement. Productive Simpson clonality was computed per sample as the square root of Simpson's diversity index over productive rearrangements. Drawn from immuneACCESS, this table holds only the in-frame rearrangements with V and J called that TCRdb kept. Clones are partly lost; checked studies trace under half to an unresolved V gene and leave the rest unexplained. V and J calls plus clone size are reproduced from that table; the DNA served to infer D and trimming. This sample gives approximately 230,000 clones in total; around 85% of them show up just once. The top ten constitute about 8.9% of the sample.

Including the terminal cysteine and phenylalanine, the CDR3 comprises 14 residues. Left in the record is the CDR3 DNA by itself, 42 bases read in frame from the first base. CDR1 and CDR2 are drawn from the germline V gene: SNHLY, FYNNEI. Trimming leaves V shorter by 6 bases and J shorter by 7 bases, with the junction holding 11 bases beyond the gene matches. Each collaborating institution followed its own protocols to collect whole blood in K2EDTA tubes. For TCRbeta analysis, collaborator samples were shipped as frozen whole blood, as isolated PBMCs, or as DNA extracted from either sample type. The source of the sample is a study of blood T cell repertoires in COVID-19 (TCRdb year 2020). A note on the overall study: The collaborator samples originated in the United States, Italy and Spain and spanned the acute and convalescent phases of COVID-19. The samples were drawn from the first 160 participants of the ongoing ImmuneRACE study and from 1,254 subjects provided by 6 global collaborators. The repertoires were released in a freely available public database intended as a resource for research on the immune response to SARS-CoV-2. The dataset comprised deeply sampled blood TCRbeta repertoires from subjects exposed to, actively infected with, or recovered from COVID-19. The sample metadata nearly always contained a de-identified subject ID, COVID-19 status, age in years and sex. The prospective study material was composed of cDNA or gDNA derived from T cells, B-cell-depleted T cells, or PBMCs. Where available, HLA class I and class II types were taken from metadata supplied by the sample provider and were not determined by assay-based typing.

General study outcomes and caveats: How much clinical and demographic metadata was included differed by source and by participant, and the metadata was provided uncurated.

The rearrangement combines TRBV2 with TRBJ1-2; TRBD1 aligns with 7 central bases. The sequenced sample was peripheral blood. This TCR was sampled from an older man with acute or convalescent COVID-19. For the CDR3, the sequence is CASRGQVERSGYTF. The DNA is TGTGCCAGCAGAGGACAGGTGGAACGGAGTGGCTACACCTTC.